This TCR beta chain is from a study of T-cell reconstitution after alpha-beta-depleted transplantation in children. The library targeted TCRbeta and was prepared with unique molecular identifiers. TCRdb reanalysed the PCR reads using MiXCR and keeps one entry per CDR3 protein. The sample includes 700,000 to 950,000 distinct CDR3 sequences, roughly 16% of them seen just once. CDR1 is SGHRS, CDR2 YFSETQ, per germline. The V end was cut by 0 bases, the J end by 10 bases, with 17 bases between. The CDR3 sequence is 15 residues long. Here the sequenced sample was PBMCs, mostly from graft donor cells, taken 360 days after TCRalphabeta/CD19-depleted stem cell transplant. The sequence was collected from a male patient younger than 18 who had a stem cell transplant for acute lymphoblastic leukemia, so the T cells may come from the graft donor. The genes are TRBV5-1 and TRBJ1-5; perhaps TRBD1 as D (6 bases). The CDR3 sequence is CASSLGLAGVEPQHF. The CDR3 DNA is TGCGCCAGCAGCTTGGGACTAGCAGGGGTCGAACCCCAGCATTTT.